This T cell receptor (beta chain) was profiled in a study of blood T cells in healthy people across ages. Per-sample PBMC isolation yielded at least 6.5 million cells. The second PCR ran about 6 to 11 cycles with a sample-barcoded 5' primer and J-beta primers. All cDNA molecules were each tagged by a template-switch adaptor with 12 random nucleotides. TCRdb independently ran MiXCR on the 5' RACE reads; one entry per CDR3 protein. In the table there are 550,000 to 650,000 distinct CDR3 sequences, 25% to 35% of which are singletons. The data were also submitted as part of a second study, on T cells of mothers and their children. Per that study: It was related mother-child pairs that showed slightly higher overlap than unrelated pairs, without reaching significance.

The sequenced sample consisted of blood. The TCR comes from a boy between 2 and 10 years old in good health.

Here the CDR3 reads CASSSEASETQYF. For the CDR3, the DNA is TGTGCCAGCAGTTCAGAGGCTTCAGAGACCCAGTACTTC. The chain uses TRBV12-3 or TRBV12-4 and TRBJ2-5; D is unclear. V lost 4 bases, J lost 4 bases, and 10 bases lay in between. The CDR3 sequence is 13 residues long.